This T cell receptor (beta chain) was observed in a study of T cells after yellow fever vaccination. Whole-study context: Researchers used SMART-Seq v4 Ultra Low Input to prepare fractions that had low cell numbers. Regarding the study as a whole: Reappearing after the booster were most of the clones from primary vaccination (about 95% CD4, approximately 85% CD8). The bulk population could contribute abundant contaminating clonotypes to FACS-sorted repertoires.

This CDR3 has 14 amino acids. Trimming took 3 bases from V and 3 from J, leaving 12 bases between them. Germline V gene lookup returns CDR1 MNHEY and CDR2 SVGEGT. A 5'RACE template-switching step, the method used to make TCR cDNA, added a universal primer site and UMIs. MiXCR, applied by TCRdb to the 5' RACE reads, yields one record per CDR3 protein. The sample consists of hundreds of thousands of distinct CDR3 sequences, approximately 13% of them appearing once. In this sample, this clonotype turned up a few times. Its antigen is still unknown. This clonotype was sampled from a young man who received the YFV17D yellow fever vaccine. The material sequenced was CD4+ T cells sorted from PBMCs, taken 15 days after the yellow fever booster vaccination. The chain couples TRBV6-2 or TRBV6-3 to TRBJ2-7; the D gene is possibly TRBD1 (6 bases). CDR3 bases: TGTGCCAGCAGTTATAAGGGGGACGGCTACGAGCAGTACGTC. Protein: CASSYKGDGYEQYV.